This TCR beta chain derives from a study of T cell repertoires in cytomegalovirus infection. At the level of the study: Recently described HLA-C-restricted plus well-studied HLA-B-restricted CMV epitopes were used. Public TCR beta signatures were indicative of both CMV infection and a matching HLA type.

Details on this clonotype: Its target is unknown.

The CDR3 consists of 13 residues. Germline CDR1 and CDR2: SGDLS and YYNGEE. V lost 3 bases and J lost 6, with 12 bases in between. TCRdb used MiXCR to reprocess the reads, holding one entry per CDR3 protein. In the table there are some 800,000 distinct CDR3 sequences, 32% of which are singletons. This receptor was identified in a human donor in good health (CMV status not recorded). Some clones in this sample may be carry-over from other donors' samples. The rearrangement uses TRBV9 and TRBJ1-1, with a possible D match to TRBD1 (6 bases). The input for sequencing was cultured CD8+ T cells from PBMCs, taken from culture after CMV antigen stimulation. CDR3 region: CASSAGGLAEAFF. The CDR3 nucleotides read TGTGCCAGCAGCGCCGGGGGCTTGGCTGAAGCTTTCTTT. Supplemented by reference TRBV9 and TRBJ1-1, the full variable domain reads DSGVTQTPKHLITATGQRVTLRCSPRSGDLSVYWYQQSLDQGLQFLIQYYNGEERAKGNILERFSAQQFPDLHSELNLSSLELGDSALYFCASSAGGLAEAFFGQGTRLTVV.